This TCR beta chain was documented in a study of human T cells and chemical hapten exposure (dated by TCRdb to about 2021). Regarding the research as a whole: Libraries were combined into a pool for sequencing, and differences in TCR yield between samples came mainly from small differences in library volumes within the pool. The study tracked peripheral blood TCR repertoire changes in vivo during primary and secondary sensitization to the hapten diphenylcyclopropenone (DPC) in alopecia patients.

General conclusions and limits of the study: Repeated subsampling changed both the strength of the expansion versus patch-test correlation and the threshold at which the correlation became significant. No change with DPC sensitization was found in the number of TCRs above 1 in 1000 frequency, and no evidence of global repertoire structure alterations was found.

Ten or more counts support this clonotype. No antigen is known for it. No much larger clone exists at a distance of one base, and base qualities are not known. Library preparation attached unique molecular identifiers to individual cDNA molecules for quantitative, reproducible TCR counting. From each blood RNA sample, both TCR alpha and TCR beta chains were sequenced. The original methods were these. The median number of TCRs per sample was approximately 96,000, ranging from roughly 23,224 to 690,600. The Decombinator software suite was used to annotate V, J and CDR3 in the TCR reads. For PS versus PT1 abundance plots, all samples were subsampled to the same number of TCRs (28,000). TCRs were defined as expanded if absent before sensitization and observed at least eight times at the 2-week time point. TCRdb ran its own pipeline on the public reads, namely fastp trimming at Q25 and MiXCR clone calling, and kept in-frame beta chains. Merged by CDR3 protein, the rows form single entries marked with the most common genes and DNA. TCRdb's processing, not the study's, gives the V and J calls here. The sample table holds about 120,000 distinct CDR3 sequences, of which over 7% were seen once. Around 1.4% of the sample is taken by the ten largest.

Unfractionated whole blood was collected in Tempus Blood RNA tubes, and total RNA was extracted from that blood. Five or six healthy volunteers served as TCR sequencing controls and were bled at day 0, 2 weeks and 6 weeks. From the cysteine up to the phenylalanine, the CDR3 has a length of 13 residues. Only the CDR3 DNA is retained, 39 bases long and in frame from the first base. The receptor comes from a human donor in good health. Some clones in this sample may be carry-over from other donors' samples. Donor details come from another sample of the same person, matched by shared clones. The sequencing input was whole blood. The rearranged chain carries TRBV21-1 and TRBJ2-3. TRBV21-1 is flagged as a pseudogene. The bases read TGTGCCAGCAGGGTCAGCCAAACAAATACGCAGTATTTT. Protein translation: CASRVSQTNTQYF.